This TCR beta chain was obtained from a study of T cell repertoires in cytomegalovirus infection. Across the whole study: CMV infection together with matching HLA type was indicated by public TCR beta signatures.

TCRdb recomputed calls from the reads with MiXCR, one row per CDR3 protein. The sample shows roughly 110,000 distinct CDR3 sequences, more than 30% of them seen only once. Losses at the gene ends were 1 base for V and 1 base for J; bases not matched to a gene: 0. The CDR3 has 15 residues. Germline assignment: CDR1 LGHNT and CDR2 FRNRAP. This clonotype was counted a few times. As yet, its antigen is unknown. Study-level results: HLA-C-restricted CMV-specific TCR beta clonotypes prevailed in the ex vivo response. CMV carriers with the relevant HLA were identified by cumulative public TCR beta family frequency.

The material was CD8+ T cells from cultured PBMCs, obtained from culture after CMV antigen stimulation. This chain joins TRBV12-5 and TRBJ2-3, with TRBD1 matching 9 bases. The source is a human donor in good health (CMV status not recorded). Some clones in this sample may be carry-over from other donors' samples. The CDR3 is CASGLGDRGTDTQYF. CDR3 sequence (DNA): TGTGCTAGTGGTTTGGGGGACAGGGGCACAGATACGCAGTATTTT.